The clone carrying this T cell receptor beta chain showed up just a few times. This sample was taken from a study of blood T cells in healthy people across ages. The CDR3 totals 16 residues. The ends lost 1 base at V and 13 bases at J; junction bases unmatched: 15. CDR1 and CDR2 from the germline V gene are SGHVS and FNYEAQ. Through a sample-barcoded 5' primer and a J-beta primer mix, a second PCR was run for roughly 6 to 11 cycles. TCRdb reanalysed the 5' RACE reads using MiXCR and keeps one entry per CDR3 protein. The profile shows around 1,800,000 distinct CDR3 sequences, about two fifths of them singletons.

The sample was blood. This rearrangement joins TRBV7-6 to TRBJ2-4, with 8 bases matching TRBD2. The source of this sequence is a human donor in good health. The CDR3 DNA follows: TGTGCCAGCAGCTTAGAATCCGGGGGGGCATACAATGAGCAGTACTTC. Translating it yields CASSLESGGAYNEQYF.